The clone carrying this TCR beta chain was counted a few times. The target antigen is unknown. This sample was included in a study of blood T cells in healthy people across ages. About the research overall: The capture of about one barcoded beta molecule per two T cells was achieved by template switching. Study-wide points: The study lacked donor CMV status, which possibly confounded expanded clonotype changes. Long-lived and aged donors differed, with more naive CD4+ cells and higher diversity in the long-lived. Among T cells, TCR beta diversity per million cells dropped roughly linearly as age rose.

With 4 bases clipped from V and 4 bases from J, the junction kept 3 bases outside the gene matches. The CDR3 sequence is 14 residues long. CDR1 is MNHEY and CDR2 is SMNVEV in the germline V gene (reference sequence). PCR was performed a second time for about 7 to 12 cycles using a sample-barcoded 5' primer and a J-beta primer mix. TCRdb ran MiXCR on the 5' RACE reads and lists one entry per CDR3 protein. The data contain approximately 1.5 million distinct CDR3 sequences, 34% of them singletons. The source is a woman in her thirties in good health. This sequence joins TRBV27 and TRBJ2-5; 10 nucleotides line up with TRBD2. The sequenced sample was blood. The CDR3 DNA follows: TGTGCCAGCAGTTGCGCTAGCGGGAGAGAGACCCAGTACTTC. It specifies CASSCASGRETQYF.